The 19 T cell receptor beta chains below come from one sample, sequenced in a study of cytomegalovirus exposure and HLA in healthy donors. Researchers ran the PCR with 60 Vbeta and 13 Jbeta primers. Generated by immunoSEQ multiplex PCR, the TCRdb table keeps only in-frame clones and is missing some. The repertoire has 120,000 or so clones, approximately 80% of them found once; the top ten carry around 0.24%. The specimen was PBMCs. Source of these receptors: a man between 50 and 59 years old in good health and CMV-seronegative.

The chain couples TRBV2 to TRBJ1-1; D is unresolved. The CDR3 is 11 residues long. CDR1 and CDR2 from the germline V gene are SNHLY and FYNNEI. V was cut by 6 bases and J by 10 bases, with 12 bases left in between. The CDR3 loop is CASRGRERAFF. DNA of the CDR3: TGTGCCAGCAGGGGAAGGGAGCGAGCTTTCTTT.

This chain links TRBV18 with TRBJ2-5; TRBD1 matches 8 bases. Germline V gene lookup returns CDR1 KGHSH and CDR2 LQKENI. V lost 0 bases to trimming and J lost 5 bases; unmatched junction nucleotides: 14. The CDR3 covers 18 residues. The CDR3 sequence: CASSPPMAGGLLGETQYF. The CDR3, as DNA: TGTGCCAGCTCACCACCCATGGCAGGGGGCCTTTTGGGGGAGACCCAGTACTTC.

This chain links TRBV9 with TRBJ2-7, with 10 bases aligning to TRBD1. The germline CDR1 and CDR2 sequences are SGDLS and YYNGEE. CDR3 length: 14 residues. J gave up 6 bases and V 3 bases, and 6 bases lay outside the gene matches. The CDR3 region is CASSGQGARGEQYF. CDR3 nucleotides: TGTGCCAGCAGCGGACAGGGGGCGAGGGGCGAGCAGTACTTC.

CDR3 residues: CAWSAGGGRAGAFF. The CDR3 DNA follows: TGTGCCTGGAGTGCCGGGGGTGGCCGCGCGGGGGCTTTCTTT. The chain has TRBV30 and TRBJ1-1; maybe TRBD1 (5 bases). There are 14 residues in the CDR3. Germline V gene sequence: CDR1 GTSNPN, CDR2 SVGIG (reference sequence). Trimming pared 1 base from V and 11 bases from J, leaving 20 bases between.

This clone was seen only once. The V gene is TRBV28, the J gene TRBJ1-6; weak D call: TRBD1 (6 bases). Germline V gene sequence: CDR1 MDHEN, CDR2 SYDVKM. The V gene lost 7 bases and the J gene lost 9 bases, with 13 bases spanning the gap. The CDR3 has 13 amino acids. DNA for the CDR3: TGTGCCAGCACCAGGGGCAGTACTTCACCCCTCCACTTT. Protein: CASTRGSTSPLHF.

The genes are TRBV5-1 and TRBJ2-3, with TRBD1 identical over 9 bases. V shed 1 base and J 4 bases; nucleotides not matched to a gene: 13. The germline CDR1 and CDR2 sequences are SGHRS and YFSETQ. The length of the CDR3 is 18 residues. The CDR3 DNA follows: TGCGCCAGCAGCTTGAATGTACAGGGGGCATTTCTTGCAGATACGCAGTATTTT. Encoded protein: CASSLNVQGAFLADTQYF.

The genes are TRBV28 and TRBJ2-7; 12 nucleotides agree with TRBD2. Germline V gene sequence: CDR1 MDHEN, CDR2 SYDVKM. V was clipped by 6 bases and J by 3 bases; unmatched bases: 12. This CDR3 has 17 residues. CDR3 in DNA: TGTGCCAGCAGGACTAGCGGGAGATTGAGGGGGGTCTACGAGCAGTACTTC. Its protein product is CASRTSGRLRGVYEQYF.

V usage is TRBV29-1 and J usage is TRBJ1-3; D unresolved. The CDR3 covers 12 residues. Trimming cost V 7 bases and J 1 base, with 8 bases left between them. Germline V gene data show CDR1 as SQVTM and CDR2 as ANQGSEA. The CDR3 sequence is CSARVSGNTIYF. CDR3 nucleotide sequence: TGCAGCGCGAGGGTATCTGGAAACACCATATATTTT.

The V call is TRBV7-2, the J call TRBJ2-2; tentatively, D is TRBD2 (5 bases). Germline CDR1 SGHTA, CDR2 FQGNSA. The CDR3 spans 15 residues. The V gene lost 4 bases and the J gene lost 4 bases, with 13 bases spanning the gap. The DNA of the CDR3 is TGTGCCAGCAGCTCCGCCCCCCGGGGCACCGGGGAGCTGTTTTTT. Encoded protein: CASSSAPRGTGELFF.

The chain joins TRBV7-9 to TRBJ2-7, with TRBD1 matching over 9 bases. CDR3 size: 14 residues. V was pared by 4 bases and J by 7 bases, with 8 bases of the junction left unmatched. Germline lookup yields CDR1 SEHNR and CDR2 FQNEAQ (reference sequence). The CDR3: CASSSRDRAEEQYF. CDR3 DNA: TGTGCCAGCAGCTCCCGGGACAGGGCGGAGGAGCAGTACTTC.

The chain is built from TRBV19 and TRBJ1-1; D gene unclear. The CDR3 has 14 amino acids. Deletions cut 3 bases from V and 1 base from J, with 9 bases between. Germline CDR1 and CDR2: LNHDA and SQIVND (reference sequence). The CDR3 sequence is CASSIRTGNTEAFF. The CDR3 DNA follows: TGTGCCAGTAGTATCCGGACTGGGAACACTGAAGCTTTCTTT.

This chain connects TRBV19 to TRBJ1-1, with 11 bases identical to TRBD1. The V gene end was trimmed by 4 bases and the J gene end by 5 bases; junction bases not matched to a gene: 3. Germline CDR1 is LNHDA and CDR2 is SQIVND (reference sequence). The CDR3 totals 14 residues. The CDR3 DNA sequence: TGTGCCAGTAGTACGGACAGGGGGCGGACTGAAGCTTTCTTT. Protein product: CASSTDRGRTEAFF.

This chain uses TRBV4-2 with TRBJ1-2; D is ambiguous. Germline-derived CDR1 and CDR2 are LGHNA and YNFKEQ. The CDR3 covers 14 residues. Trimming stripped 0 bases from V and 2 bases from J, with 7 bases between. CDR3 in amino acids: CASSQDGRNYGYTF. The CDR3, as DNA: TGTGCCAGCAGCCAAGATGGCAGAAACTATGGCTACACCTTC.

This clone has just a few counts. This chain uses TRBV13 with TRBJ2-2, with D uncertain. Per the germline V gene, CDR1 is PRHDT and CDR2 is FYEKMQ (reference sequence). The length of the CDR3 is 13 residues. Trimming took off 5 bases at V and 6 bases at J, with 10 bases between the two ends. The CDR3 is CASSLRVAGELFF. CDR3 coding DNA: TGTGCCAGCAGCCTCCGGGTCGCCGGGGAGCTGTTTTTT. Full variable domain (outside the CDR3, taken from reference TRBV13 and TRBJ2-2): AAGVIQSPRHLIKEKRETATLKCYPIPRHDTVYWYQQGPGQDPQFLISFYEKMQSDKGSIPDRFSAQQFSDYHSELNMSSLELGDSALYFCASSLRVAGELFFGEGSRLTVL.

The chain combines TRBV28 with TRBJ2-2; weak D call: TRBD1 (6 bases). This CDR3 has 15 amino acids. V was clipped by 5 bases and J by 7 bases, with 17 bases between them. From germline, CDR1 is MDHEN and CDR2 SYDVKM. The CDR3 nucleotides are TGTGCCAGCAGTCACCCCAACAGGGTTAACGGGGAGCTGTTTTTT. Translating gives CASSHPNRVNGELFF. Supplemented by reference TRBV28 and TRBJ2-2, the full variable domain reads DVKVTQSSRYLVKRTGEKVFLECVQDMDHENMFWYRQDPGLGLRLIYFSYDVKMKEKGDIPEGYSVSREKKERFSLILESASTNQTSMYLCASSHPNRVNGELFFGEGSRLTVL.

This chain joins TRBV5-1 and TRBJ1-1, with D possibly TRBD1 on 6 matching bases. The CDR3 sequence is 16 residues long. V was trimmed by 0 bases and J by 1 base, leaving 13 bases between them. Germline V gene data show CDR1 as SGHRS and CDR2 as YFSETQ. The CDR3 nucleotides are TGCGCCAGCAGCTTGGGCGGGGGCGAGGGGAACACTGAAGCTTTCTTT. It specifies CASSLGGGEGNTEAFF. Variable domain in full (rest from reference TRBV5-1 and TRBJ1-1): KAGVTQTPRYLIKTRGQQVTLSCSPISGHRSVSWYQQTPGQGLQFLFEYFSETQRNKGNFPGRFSGRQFSNSRSEMNVSTLELGDSALYLCASSLGGGEGNTEAFFGQGTRLTVV.

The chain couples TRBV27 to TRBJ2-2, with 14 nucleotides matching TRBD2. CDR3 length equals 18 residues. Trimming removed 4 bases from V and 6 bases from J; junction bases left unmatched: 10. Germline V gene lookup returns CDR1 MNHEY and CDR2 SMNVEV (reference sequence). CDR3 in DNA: TGTGCCAGCAGTTGGACTAGCGGGAGGATCCTGGTCTCCGGGGAGCTGTTTTTT. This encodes CASSWTSGRILVSGELFF.

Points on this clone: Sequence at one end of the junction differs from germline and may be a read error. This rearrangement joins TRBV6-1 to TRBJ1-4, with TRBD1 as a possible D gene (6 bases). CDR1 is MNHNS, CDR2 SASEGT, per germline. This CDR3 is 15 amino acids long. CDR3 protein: CVSSDRWPFNEKLFF. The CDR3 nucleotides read TGTGTCAGCAGTGACAGGTGGCCGTTTAATGAAAAACTGTTTTTT.

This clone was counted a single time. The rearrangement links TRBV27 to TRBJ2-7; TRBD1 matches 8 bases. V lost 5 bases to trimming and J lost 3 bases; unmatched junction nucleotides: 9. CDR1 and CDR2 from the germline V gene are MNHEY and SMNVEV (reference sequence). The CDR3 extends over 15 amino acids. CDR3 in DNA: TGTGCCAGCAGTCAAACTGGACAGGGAGTCTACGAGCAGTACTTC. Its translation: CASSQTGQGVYEQYF.